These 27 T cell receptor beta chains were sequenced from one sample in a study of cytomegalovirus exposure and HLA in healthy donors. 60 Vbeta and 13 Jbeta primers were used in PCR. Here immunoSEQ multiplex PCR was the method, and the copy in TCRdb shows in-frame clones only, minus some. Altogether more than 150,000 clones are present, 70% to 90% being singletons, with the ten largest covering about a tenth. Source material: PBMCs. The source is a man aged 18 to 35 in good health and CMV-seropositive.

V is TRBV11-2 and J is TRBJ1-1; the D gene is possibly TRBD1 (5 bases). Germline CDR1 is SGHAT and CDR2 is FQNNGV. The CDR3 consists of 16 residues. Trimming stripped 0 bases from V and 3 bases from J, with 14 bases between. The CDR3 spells CASSLDGRDIYTEAFF. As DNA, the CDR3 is TGTGCCAGCAGCTTAGATGGCAGGGATATATACACTGAAGCTTTCTTT.

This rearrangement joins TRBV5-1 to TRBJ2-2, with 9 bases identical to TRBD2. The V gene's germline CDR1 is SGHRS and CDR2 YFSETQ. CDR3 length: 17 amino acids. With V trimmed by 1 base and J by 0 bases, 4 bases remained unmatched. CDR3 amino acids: CASSLNSGGANTGELFF. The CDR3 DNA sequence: TGCGCCAGCAGCTTGAATAGCGGGGGAGCGAACACCGGGGAGCTGTTTTTT.

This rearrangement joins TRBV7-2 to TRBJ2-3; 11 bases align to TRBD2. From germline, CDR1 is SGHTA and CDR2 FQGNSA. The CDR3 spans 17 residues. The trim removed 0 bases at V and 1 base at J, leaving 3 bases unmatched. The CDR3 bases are TGTGCCAGCAGCTTAGCCGTGACTAGCGGGGGCACAGATACGCAGTATTTT. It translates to CASSLAVTSGGTDTQYF.

This chain's CDR3 is CATSPRGVVGTGELFF. The CDR3 DNA reads as TGTGCCACCAGTCCTCGGGGGGTCGTAGGCACCGGGGAGCTGTTTTTT. This chain uses TRBV15 with TRBJ2-2; 7 positions agree with TRBD2. The J segment lost 4 bases and the V segment lost 6 bases, leaving 11 bases of the junction unmatched. From germline, CDR1 is LNHNV and CDR2 YYDKDF (reference sequence). The CDR3 totals 16 residues.

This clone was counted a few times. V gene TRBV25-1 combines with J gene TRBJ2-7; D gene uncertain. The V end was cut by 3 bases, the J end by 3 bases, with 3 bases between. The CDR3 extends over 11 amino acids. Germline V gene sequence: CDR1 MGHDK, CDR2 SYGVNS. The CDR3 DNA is TGTGCCAGCAGTGATTACTACGAGCAGTACTTC. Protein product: CASSDYYEQYF.

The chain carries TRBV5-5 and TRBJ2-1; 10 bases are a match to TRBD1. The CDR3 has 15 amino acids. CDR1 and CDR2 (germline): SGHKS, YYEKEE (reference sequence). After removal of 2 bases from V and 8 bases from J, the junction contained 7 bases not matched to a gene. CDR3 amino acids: CASSLPGTGDYEQFF. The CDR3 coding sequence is TGTGCCAGCAGCTTACCCGGGACAGGGGATTATGAGCAGTTCTTC.

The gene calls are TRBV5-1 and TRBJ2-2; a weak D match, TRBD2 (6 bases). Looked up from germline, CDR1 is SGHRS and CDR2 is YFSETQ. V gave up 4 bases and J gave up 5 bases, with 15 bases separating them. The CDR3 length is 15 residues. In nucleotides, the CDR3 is TGCGCCAGCAGCCCAGGAGGGATCCGGACCGGGGAGCTGTTTTTT. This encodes CASSPGGIRTGELFF.

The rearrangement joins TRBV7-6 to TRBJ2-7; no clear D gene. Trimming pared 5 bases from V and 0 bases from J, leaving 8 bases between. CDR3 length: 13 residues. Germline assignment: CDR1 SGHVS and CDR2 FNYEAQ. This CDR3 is CASSRGASYEQYF. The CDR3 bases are TGTGCCAGCAGCCGCGGCGCCTCCTACGAGCAGTACTTC.

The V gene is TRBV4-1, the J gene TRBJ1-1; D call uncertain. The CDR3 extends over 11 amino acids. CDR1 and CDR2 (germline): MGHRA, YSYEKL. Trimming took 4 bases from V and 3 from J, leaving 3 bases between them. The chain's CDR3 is CASSLDTEAFF. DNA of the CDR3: TGCGCCAGCAGCCTAGACACTGAAGCTTTCTTT.

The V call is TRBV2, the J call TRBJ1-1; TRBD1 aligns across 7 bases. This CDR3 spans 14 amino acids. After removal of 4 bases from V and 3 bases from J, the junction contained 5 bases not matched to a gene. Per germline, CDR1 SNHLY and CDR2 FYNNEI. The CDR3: CASSGAGGDTEAFF. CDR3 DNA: TGTGCCAGCAGTGGGGCAGGGGGAGACACTGAAGCTTTCTTT.

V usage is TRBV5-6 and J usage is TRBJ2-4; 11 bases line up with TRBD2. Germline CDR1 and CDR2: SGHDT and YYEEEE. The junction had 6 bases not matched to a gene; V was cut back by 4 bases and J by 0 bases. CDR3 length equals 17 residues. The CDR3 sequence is CASSDPSGGTAKNIQYF. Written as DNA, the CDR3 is TGTGCCAGCAGCGATCCTAGCGGGGGGACAGCCAAAAACATTCAGTACTTC.

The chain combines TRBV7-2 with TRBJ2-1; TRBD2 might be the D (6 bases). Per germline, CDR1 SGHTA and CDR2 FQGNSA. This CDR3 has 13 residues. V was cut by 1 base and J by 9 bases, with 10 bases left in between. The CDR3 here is CASSLVGGSEQFF. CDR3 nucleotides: TGTGCCAGCAGCTTAGTTGGGGGGAGTGAGCAGTTCTTC.

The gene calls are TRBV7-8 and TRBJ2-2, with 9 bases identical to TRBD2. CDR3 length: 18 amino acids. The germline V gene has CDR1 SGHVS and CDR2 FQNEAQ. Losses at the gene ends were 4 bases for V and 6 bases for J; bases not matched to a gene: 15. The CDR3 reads CASSSVWRGGTLPGELFF. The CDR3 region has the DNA TGTGCCAGCAGCTCCGTATGGCGGGGGGGCACTTTACCCGGGGAGCTGTTTTTT.

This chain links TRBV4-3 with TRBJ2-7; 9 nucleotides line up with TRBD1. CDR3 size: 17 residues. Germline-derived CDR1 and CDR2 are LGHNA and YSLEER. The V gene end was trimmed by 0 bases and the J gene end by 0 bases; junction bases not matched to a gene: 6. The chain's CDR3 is CASSQDQVDRGSYEQYF. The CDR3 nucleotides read TGCGCCAGCAGCCAAGATCAGGTGGACAGGGGCTCCTACGAGCAGTACTTC.

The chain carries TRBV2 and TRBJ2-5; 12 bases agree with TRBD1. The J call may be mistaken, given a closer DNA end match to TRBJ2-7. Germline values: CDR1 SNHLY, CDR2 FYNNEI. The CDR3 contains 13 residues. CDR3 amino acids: CAGGDRGLHEQYF. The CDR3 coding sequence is TGTGCCGGTGGGGACAGGGGGCTCCACGAGCAGTACTTC.

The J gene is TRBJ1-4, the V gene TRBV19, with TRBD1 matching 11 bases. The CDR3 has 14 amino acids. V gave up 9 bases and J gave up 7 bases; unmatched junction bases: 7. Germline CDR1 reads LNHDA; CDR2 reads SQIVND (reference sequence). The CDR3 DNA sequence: TGTGCCAGCAGGACAGGGGGCAAGGGTGAAAAACTGTTTTTT. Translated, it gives CASRTGGKGEKLFF. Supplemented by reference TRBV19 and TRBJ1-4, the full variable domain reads DGGITQSPKYLFRKEGQNVTLSCEQNLNHDAMYWYRQDPGQGLRLIYYSQIVNDFQKGDIAEGYSVSREKKESFPLTVTSAQKNPTAFYLCASRTGGKGEKLFFGSGTQLSVL.

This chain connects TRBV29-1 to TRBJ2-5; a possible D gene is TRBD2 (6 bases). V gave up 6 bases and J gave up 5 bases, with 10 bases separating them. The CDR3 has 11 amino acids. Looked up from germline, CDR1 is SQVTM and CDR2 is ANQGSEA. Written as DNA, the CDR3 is TGCAGCGTAAGTGGGAGGGAGACCCAGTACTTC. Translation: CSVSGRETQYF.

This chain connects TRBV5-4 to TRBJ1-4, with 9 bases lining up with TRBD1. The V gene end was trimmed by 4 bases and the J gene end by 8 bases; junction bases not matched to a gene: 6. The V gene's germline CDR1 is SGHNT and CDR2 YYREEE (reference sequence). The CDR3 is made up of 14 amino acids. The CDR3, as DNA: TGTGCCAGCAGCCCCGGACAGGGGAGAGAAAAACTGTTTTTT. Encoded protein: CASSPGQGREKLFF.

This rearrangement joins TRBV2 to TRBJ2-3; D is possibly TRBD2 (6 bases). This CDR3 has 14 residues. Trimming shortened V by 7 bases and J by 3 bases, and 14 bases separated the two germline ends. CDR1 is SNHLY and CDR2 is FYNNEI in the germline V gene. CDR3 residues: CASTPTSRTDTQYF. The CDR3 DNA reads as TGTGCCAGCACCCCCACTAGCCGGACAGATACGCAGTATTTT.

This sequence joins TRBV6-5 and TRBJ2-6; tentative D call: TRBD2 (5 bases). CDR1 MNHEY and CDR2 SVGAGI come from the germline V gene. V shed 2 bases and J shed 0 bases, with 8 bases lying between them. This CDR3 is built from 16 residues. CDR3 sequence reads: CASSYGLSSGANVLTF. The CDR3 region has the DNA TGTGCCAGCAGTTACGGACTCTCCTCTGGGGCCAACGTCCTGACTTTC.

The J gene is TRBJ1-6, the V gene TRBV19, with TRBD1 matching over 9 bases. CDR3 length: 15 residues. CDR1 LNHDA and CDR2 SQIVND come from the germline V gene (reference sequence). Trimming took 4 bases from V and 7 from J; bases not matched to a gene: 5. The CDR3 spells CASSTQGAGNSPLHF. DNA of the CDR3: TGTGCCAGTAGTACACAGGGGGCGGGGAATTCACCCCTCCACTTT.

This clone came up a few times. The CDR3 spells CASSSGQGRDEQYF. CDR3 nucleotides: TGTGCCAGCAGCTCCGGACAGGGAAGGGACGAGCAGTACTTC. The V call is TRBV5-4, the J call TRBJ2-7, with TRBD1 matching 8 bases. This CDR3 is 14 amino acids long. The germline CDR1 and CDR2 sequences are SGHNT and YYREEE (reference sequence). The V gene end was trimmed by 3 bases and the J gene end by 5 bases; junction bases not matched to a gene: 7. Variable domain in full (rest from reference TRBV5-4 and TRBJ2-7): ETGVTQSPTHLIKTRGQQVTLRCSSQSGHNTVSWYQQALGQGPQFIFQYYREEENGRGNFPPRFSGLQFPNYSSELNVNALELDDSALYLCASSSGQGRDEQYFGPGTRLTVT.

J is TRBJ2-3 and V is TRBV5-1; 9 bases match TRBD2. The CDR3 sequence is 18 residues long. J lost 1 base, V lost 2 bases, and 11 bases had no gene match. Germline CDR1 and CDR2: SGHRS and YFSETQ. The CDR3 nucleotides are TGCGCCAGCAGCTTTGAAAGGGGCGGGGGGGCTGGCACAGATACGCAGTATTTT. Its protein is CASSFERGGGAGTDTQYF.

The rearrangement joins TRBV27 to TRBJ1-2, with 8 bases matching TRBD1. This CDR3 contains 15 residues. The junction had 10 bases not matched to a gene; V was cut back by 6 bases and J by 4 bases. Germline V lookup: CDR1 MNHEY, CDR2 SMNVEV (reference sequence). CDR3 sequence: CASSPDRGRIYGYTF. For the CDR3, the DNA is TGTGCCAGCAGCCCCGACAGGGGCAGGATCTATGGCTACACCTTC.

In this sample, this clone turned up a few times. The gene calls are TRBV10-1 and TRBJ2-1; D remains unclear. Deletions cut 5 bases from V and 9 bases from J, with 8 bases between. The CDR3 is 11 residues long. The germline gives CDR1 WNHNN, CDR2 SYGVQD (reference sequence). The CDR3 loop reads CASSLGAEQFF. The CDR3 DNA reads TGCGCCAGCAGTCTTGGAGCTGAGCAGTTCTTC.

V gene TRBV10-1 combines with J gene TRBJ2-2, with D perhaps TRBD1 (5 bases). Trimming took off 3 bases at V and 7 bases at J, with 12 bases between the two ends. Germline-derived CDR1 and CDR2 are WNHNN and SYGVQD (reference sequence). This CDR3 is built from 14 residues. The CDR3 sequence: CASSDIGVDGELFF. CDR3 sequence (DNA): TGCGCCAGCAGTGATATAGGGGTGGACGGGGAGCTGTTTTTT.

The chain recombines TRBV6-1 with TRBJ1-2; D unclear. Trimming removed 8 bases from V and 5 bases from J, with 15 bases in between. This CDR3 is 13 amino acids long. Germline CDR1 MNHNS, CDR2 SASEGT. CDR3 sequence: CASLVTGLYGYTF. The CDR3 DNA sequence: TGTGCCAGCTTAGTTACTGGGCTGTATGGCTACACCTTC.